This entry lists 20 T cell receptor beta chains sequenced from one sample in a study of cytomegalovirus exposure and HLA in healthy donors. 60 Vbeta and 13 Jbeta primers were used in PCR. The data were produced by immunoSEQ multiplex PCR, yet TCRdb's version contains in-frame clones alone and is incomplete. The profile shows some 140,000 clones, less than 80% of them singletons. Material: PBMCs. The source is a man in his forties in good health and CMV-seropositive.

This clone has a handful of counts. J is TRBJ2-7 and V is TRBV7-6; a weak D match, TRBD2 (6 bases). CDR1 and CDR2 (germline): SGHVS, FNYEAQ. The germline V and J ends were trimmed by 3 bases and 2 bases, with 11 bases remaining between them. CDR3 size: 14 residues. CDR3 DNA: TGTGCCAGCAGCTTTGACGGGAGTACCTACGAGCAGTACTTC. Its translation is CASSFDGSTYEQYF. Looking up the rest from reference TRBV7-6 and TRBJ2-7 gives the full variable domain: GAGVSQSPRYKVTKRGQDVALRCDPISGHVSLYWYRQALGQGPEFLTYFNYEAQQDKSGLPNDRFSAERPEGSISTLTIQRTEQRDSAMYRCASSFDGSTYEQYFGPGTRLTVT.

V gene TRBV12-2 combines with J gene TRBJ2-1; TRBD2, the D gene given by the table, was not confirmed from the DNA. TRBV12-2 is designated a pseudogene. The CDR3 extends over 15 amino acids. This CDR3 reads CASRGARGPGNEQFF. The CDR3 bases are TGTGCAAGTCGCGGAGCGCGGGGCCCCGGCAATGAGCAGTTCTTC.

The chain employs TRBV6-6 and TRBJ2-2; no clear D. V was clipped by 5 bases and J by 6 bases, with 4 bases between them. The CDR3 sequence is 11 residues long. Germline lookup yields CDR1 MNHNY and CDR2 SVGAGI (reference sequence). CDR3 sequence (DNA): TGTGCCAGCAGTCGAGCCGGGGAGCTGTTTTTT. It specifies CASSRAGELFF.

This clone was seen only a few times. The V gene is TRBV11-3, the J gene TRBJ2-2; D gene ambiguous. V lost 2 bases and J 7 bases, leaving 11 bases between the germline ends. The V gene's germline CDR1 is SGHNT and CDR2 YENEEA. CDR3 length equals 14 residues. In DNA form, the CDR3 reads TGTGCCAGCAGCTTAAGGAGCGAATACGGGGAGCTGTTTTTT. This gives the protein CASSLRSEYGELFF. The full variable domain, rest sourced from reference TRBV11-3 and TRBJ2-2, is EAGVVQSPRYKIIEKKQPVAFWCNPISGHNTLYWYLQNLGQGPELLIRYENEEAVDDSQLPKDRFSAERLKGVDSTLKIQPAELGDSAVYLCASSLRSEYGELFFGEGSRLTVL.

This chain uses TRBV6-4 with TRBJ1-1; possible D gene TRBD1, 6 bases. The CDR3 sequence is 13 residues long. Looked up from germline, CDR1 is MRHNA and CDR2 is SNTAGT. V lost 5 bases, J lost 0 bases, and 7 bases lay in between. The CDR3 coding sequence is TGTGCCAGCAGTCAGGGGATGAACACTGAAGCTTTCTTT. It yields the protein CASSQGMNTEAFF.

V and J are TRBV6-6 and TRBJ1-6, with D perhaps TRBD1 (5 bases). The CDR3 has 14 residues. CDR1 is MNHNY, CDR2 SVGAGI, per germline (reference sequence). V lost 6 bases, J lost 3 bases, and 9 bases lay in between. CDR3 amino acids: CASRQGVYNSPLHF. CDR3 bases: TGTGCCAGCAGGCAGGGTGTCTATAATTCACCCCTCCACTTT.

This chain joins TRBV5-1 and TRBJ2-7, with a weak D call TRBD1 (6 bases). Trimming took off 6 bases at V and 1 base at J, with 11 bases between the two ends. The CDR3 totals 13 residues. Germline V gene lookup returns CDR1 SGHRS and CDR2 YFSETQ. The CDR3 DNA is TGCGCCAGCACCGGGACATCTTCCTACGAGCAGTACTTC. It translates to CASTGTSSYEQYF.

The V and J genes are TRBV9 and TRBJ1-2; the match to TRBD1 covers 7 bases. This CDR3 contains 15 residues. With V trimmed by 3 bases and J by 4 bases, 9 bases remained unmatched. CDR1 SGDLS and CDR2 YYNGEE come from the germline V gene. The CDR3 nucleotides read TGTGCCAGCAGCGCCGGGACACCAGGGGGCTATGGCTACACCTTC. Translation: CASSAGTPGGYGYTF.

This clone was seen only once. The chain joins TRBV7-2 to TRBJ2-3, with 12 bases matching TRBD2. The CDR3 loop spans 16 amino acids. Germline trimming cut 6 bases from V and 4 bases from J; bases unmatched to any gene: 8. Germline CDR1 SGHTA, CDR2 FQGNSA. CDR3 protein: CASRLGLAGKADTQYF. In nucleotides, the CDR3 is TGTGCCAGCAGACTAGGACTAGCGGGAAAGGCAGATACGCAGTATTTT. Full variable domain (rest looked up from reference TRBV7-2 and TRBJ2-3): GAGVSQSPSNKVTEKGKDVELRCDPISGHTALYWYRQSLGQGLEFLIYFQGNSAPDKSGLPSDRFSAERTGGSVSTLTIQRTQQEDSAVYLCASRLGLAGKADTQYFGPGTRLTVL.

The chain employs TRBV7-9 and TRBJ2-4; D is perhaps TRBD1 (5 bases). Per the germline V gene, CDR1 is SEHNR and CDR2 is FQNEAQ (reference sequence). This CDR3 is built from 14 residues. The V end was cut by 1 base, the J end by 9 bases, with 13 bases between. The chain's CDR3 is CASSLVQGFSIQYF. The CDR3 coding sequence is TGTGCCAGCAGCTTAGTTCAGGGTTTTAGCATTCAGTACTTC.

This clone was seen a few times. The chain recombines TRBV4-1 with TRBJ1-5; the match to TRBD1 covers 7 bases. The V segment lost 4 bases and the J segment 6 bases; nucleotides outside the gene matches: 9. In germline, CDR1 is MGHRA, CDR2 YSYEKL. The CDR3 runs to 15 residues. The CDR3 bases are TGCGCCAGCAGCCGCCTGACAGGGCCTACTCAGCCCCAGCATTTT. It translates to CASSRLTGPTQPQHF.

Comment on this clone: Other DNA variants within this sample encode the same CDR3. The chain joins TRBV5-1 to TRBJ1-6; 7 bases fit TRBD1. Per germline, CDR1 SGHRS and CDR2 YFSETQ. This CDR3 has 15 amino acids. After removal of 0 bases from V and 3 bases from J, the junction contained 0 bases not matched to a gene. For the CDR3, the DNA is TGCGCCAGCAGCTTGGGACAGGGCTATAATTCACCCCTCCACTTT. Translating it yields CASSLGQGYNSPLHF.

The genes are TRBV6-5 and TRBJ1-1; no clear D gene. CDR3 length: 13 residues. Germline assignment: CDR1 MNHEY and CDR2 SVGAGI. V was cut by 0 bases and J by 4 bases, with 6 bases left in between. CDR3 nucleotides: TGTGCCAGCAGTTACTCGTCGTCCACTGAAGCTTTCTTT. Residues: CASSYSSSTEAFF.

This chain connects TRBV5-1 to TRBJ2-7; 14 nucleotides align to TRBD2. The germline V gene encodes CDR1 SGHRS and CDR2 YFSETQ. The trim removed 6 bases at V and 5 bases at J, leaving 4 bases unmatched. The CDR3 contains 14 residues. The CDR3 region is CASTPGLAGDEQYF. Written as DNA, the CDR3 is TGCGCCAGCACGCCGGGACTAGCGGGAGACGAGCAGTACTTC.

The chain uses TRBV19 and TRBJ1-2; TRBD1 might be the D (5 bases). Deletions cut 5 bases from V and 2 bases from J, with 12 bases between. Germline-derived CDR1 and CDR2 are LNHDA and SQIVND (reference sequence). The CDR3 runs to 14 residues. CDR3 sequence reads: CASSARRGNYGYTF. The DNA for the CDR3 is TGTGCCAGTAGTGCCCGTCGGGGGAACTATGGCTACACCTTC.

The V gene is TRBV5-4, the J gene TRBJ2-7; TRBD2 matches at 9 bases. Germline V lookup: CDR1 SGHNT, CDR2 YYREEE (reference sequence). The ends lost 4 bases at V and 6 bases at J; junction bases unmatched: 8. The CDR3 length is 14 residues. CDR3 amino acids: CASSPPGLASEQYF. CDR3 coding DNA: TGTGCCAGCAGCCCGCCGGGACTAGCTTCCGAGCAGTACTTC. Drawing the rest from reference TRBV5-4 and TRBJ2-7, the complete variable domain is ETGVTQSPTHLIKTRGQQVTLRCSSQSGHNTVSWYQQALGQGPQFIFQYYREEENGRGNFPPRFSGLQFPNYSSELNVNALELDDSALYLCASSPPGLASEQYFGPGTRLTVT.

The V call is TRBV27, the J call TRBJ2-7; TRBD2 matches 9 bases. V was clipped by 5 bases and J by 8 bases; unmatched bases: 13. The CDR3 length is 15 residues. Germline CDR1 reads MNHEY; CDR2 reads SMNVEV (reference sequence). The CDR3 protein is CASSPRTSAVMQQYF. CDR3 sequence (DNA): TGTGCCAGCAGTCCCCGGACTAGCGCTGTGATGCAGCAGTACTTC.

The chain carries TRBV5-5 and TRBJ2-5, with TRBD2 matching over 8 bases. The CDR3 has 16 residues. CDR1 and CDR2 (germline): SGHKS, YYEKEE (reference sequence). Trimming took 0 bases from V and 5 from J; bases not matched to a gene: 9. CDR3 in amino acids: CASSLAGGIESETQYF. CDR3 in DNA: TGTGCCAGCAGCTTGGCGGGGGGGATCGAATCGGAGACCCAGTACTTC.

CDR3 nucleotide sequence: TGTGCCAGCACGCGCGGGGGCGGGGGGCAGAGCTACGAGCAGTACTTC. Amino acids: CASTRGGGGQSYEQYF. The rearrangement uses TRBV5-4 and TRBJ2-7; 8 bases are a match to TRBD2. This CDR3 comprises 16 residues. Germline V CDR1 and CDR2: SGHNT, YYREEE (reference sequence). Germline trimming cut 6 bases from V and 3 bases from J; bases unmatched to any gene: 14.

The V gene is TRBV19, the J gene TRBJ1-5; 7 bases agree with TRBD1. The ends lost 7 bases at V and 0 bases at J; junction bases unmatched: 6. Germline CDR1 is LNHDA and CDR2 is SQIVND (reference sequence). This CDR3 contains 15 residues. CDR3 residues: CASTSGTASNQPQHF. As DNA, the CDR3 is TGTGCCAGTACCTCCGGGACAGCTAGCAATCAGCCCCAGCATTTT.